The sequence of this T cell receptor beta chain was determined in a study of shared clonotypes between healthy human individuals. As for the study in general: Donors had three CD4 naive, three CD4 memory, two CD8 naive and one CD8 memory plate apiece. Study observations and caveats: It was the few donors that limited the genetic and exposure-history diversity represented. A handful of donors had 5% to 6% of their naive CD4 clonotypes in common. Sequencing depth was expected to affect clonotype sharing among donors.

Trimming at V came to 4 bases and at J to 6 bases, leaving 12 bases not matched to a gene. The V gene's germline CDR1 is MDHEN and CDR2 SYDVKM. The CDR3 covers 15 residues. A note on this clone: Its antigen is unknown.

The data were produced by immunoSEQ multiplex PCR, yet TCRdb's version contains in-frame clones alone and is incomplete. Here the sample spans about 2.4 million clones, 93% being singletons. The chain combines TRBV28 with TRBJ2-7; 7 bases agree with TRBD1. Sequences were obtained from naive CD4+ T cells from PBMCs. The subset here: CD45RA+ positively selected. The TCR sequence derives from a man between 18 and 35 years old in good health. Some clones in this sample may be carry-over from other donors' samples. CDR3 DNA: TGTGCCAGCAGTTCTACTTCGACAGGGTACGGCGAGCAGTACTTC. Amino acids: CASSSTSTGYGEQYF.